This TCR beta chain was documented in a study of PD-1 blockade in classical Hodgkin lymphoma. Clones were read by immunoSEQ multiplex PCR, and TCRdb kept only the in-frame ones, dropping some. The sample has about 89,000 clones, roughly nine tenths seen once. Time point: cycle 4 day 1 (C4D1), after 6 weeks of nivolumab. With no exception, relapse followed autologous stem cell transplantation in all patients, and brentuximab vedotin exposure varied. Notes on the study in general: It was among complete responders that baseline diversity resembled that of newly diagnosed patients.

As for this clone: The antigen is unknown.

V shed 5 bases and J shed 4 bases, with 18 bases lying between them. The CDR3 has 15 amino acids. Germline V gene sequence: CDR1 LNHDA, CDR2 SQIVND (reference sequence). The chain uses TRBV19 and TRBJ2-7; D is perhaps TRBD1 (8 bases). The TCR originated in a human donor with classical Hodgkin lymphoma. The source material was peripheral blood mononuclear cells (PBMCs), sampled before the fourth cycle of nivolumab. CDR3 residues: CASSEAQGGVYEQYF. As DNA, the CDR3 is TGTGCCAGTAGTGAGGCACAGGGGGGGGTATACGAGCAGTACTTC.